The 16 T cell receptor beta chains in this list originate from one sample, sequenced in a study of OX40 agonist ivuxolimab in advanced cancers. The protocol was immunoSEQ multiplex PCR, while the TCRdb copy is restricted to in-frame clones and leaves out a portion. The repertoire consists of 95,000 to 150,000 clones, with around 90% occurring once and the leading ten covering under 0.95%. The sample was CD4+ or CD8+ T cells sorted from blood, taken in a trial of the OX40 agonist ivuxolimab. The receptors were sampled from an adult with an advanced solid tumor such as melanoma, head and neck, liver or kidney cancer.

DNA of the CDR3: TGTGCCAGCAGCTCCACTTTTGGCAGCTACAATGAGCAGTTCTTC. It translates to CASSSTFGSYNEQFF. The chain links TRBV5-4 to TRBJ2-1; D gene unclear. V lost 3 bases and J 3 bases, leaving 13 bases between the germline ends. The CDR3 runs to 15 residues. The germline gives CDR1 SGHNT, CDR2 YYREEE (reference sequence).

The rearrangement links TRBV10-3 to TRBJ1-5; the D is unclear. The V gene lost 4 bases and the J gene lost 0 bases, with 7 bases spanning the gap. Germline assignment: CDR1 ENHRY and CDR2 SYGVKD. CDR3 size: 14 residues. The CDR3 protein is CAISAANSNQPQHF. The DNA of the CDR3 is TGTGCCATCAGTGCCGCCAATAGCAATCAGCCCCAGCATTTT.

The DNA for the CDR3 is TGTGCCAGCAGCTTGGGTGGCAGGGGAGACACTGAAGCTTTCTTT. Its protein is CASSLGGRGDTEAFF. The chain uses TRBV7-2 and TRBJ1-1; TRBD1 might be the D (6 bases). Germline V gene lookup returns CDR1 SGHTA and CDR2 FQGNSA. V shed 3 bases and J shed 3 bases, with 14 bases lying between them. This CDR3 comprises 15 residues.

This clone has just one count. A junction boundary mismatches the germline segment, possibly from a read error. The V gene is TRBV7-7, the J gene TRBJ1-1; no clear D. This CDR3 spans 13 amino acids. CDR1 and CDR2 from the germline V gene are SSHAT and FNYEAQ (reference sequence). The CDR3 nucleotides are TGTGCTAGCAGCTTACAAGAGAACACTGAAGCTTTCTTT. This gives the protein CASSLQENTEAFF.

This chain uses TRBV7-9 with TRBJ2-5; 7 bases fit TRBD2. Matching the DNA end better, TRBJ2-7 makes the J call doubtful. This CDR3 has 15 residues. Germline CDR1 SEHNR, CDR2 FQNEAQ (reference sequence). In nucleotides, the CDR3 is TGTGCCAGCAGCTCGGTTTCTGGCGGGAGCTACGAGCAGTACTTC. Translation gives CASSSVSGGSYEQYF.

CDR3 protein: CASSLGQLNQPQHF. DNA for the CDR3: TGTGCCAGCAGTTTGGGGCAGCTCAATCAGCCCCAGCATTTT. This sequence joins TRBV28 and TRBJ1-5, with D perhaps TRBD1 (5 bases). Germline CDR1 MDHEN, CDR2 SYDVKM. V lost 3 bases and J lost 3, with 9 bases in between. The CDR3 is 14 residues long. The full variable domain, completed using reference TRBV28 and TRBJ1-5, is DVKVTQSSRYLVKRTGEKVFLECVQDMDHENMFWYRQDPGLGLRLIYFSYDVKMKEKGDIPEGYSVSREKKERFSLILESASTNQTSMYLCASSLGQLNQPQHFGDGTRLSIL.

The chain links TRBV25-1 to TRBJ2-1; 10 bases map to TRBD1. Germline V gene sequence: CDR1 MGHDK, CDR2 SYGVNS. The CDR3 totals 15 residues. V gave up 4 bases and J gave up 10 bases; unmatched junction bases: 10. CDR3 region: CASSAPDRGGREQFF. DNA for the CDR3: TGTGCCAGCAGTGCGCCGGACAGGGGGGGACGGGAGCAGTTCTTC.

The chain carries TRBV19 and TRBJ1-3; 8 nucleotides align to TRBD1. The J segment lost 0 bases and the V segment lost 5 bases, leaving 12 bases of the junction unmatched. Germline V CDR1 and CDR2: LNHDA, SQIVND (reference sequence). There are 18 residues in the CDR3. CDR3 DNA: TGTGCCAGTAGTTTAAACTCAGGGGGCTTGAGCTCTGGAAACACCATATATTTT. The encoded protein is CASSLNSGGLSSGNTIYF.

The rearrangement joins TRBV29-1 to TRBJ1-2, with 8 bases lining up with TRBD1. Germline assignment: CDR1 SQVTM and CDR2 ANQGSEA. The CDR3 is made up of 12 amino acids. With V trimmed by 7 bases and J by 6 bases, 7 bases remained unmatched. In DNA form, the CDR3 reads TGCAGCGCCTACCAGGGGGCGGATGGCTACACCTTC. Translation: CSAYQGADGYTF.

The chain carries TRBV28 and TRBJ2-7, with D possibly called TRBD1 or TRBD2 (5 bases each). V lost 7 bases and J 2 bases, leaving 18 bases between the germline ends. CDR3 length: 15 amino acids. CDR1 is MDHEN, CDR2 SYDVKM, per germline. For the CDR3, the DNA is TGTGCCAGCAACCGGGACCCCCGGATGGCCTACGAGCAGTACTTC. Protein product: CASNRDPRMAYEQYF.

This rearrangement joins TRBV28 to TRBJ1-2; D is perhaps TRBD1 (5 bases). Germline lookup yields CDR1 MDHEN and CDR2 SYDVKM. The CDR3 loop spans 12 amino acids. V was cut by 6 bases and J by 8 bases, with 13 bases left in between. CDR3 sequence reads: CASSRQGFGYTF. For the CDR3, the DNA is TGTGCCAGCAGCAGGCAGGGATTCGGCTACACCTTC.

The chain employs TRBV6-5 and TRBJ2-4; D is perhaps TRBD2 (6 bases). The CDR3 runs 16 residues. V lost 0 bases, J lost 2 bases, and 11 bases lay in between. Germline CDR1 and CDR2: MNHEY and SVGAGI. The DNA for the CDR3 is TGTGCCAGCAGTTACTCGATCGGAGGGTCCAAAAACATTCAGTACTTC. Encoded protein: CASSYSIGGSKNIQYF.

The chain has TRBV6-1 and TRBJ1-4; D is unclear. The V end was cut by 0 bases, the J end by 7 bases, with 9 bases between. Germline CDR1 reads MNHNS; CDR2 reads SASEGT. This CDR3 region has 14 residues. CDR3 bases: TGTGCCAGCAGTGAAGCTGGGATGGGTGAAAAACTGTTTTTT. It yields the protein CASSEAGMGEKLFF.

This chain links TRBV6-5 with TRBJ2-1; 9 bases line up with TRBD1. The CDR3 has 15 amino acids. The ends lost 5 bases at V and 4 bases at J; junction bases unmatched: 6. Germline loops: CDR1 MNHEY, CDR2 SVGAGI. In DNA form, the CDR3 reads TGTGCCAGCAGTCCTCGACAGGGGGTTTACAATGAGCAGTTCTTC. It yields the protein CASSPRQGVYNEQFF.

The chain has TRBV4-1 and TRBJ2-1; 7 positions match TRBD2. Per germline, CDR1 MGHRA and CDR2 YSYEKL. This CDR3 is built from 16 residues. With 1 base clipped from V and 6 bases from J, the junction kept 9 bases outside the gene matches. DNA for the CDR3: TGCGCCAGCAGCCAAGTCCTGCGGGAGAGGCCCAATGAGCAGTTCTTC. Its translation is CASSQVLRERPNEQFF.

The chain has TRBV5-4 and TRBJ1-6; 8 bases are shared with TRBD1. V trimming: 4 bases; J trimming: 7 bases; junction bases outside the gene matches: 10. There are 16 residues in the CDR3. Germline CDR1 and CDR2: SGHNT and YYREEE (reference sequence). CDR3 nucleotides: TGTGCCAGCAGCCAAAAGGACAGGGTAGGAAATTCACCCCTCCACTTT. Amino acids: CASSQKDRVGNSPLHF.